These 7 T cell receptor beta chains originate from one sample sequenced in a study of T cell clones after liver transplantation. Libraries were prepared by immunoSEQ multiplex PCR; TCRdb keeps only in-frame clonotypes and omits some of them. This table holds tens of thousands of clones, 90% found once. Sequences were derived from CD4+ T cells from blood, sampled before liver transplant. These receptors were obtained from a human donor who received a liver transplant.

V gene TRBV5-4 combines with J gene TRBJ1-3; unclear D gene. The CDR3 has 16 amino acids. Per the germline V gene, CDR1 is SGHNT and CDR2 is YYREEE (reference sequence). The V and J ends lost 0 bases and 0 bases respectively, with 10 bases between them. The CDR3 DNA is TGTGCCAGCAGCTTGGCCCGAACAGACTCTGGAAACACCATATATTTT. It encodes CASSLARTDSGNTIYF.

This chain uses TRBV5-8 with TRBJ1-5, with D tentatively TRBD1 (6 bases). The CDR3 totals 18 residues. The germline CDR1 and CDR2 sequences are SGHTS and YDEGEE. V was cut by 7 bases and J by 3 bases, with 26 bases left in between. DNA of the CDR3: TGTGCCAGCGCAGGGACACAGGGCCTAGGTAACACCAATCAGCCCCAGCATTTT. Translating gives CASAGTQGLGNTNQPQHF.

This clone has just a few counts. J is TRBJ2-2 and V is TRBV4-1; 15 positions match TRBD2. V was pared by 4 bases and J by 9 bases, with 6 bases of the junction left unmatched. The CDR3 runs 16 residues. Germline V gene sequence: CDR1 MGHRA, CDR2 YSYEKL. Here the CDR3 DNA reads TGCGCCAGCAGCCTTGGGACTAGCGGGAGGATACGGGAGCTGTTTTTT. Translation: CASSLGTSGRIRELFF.

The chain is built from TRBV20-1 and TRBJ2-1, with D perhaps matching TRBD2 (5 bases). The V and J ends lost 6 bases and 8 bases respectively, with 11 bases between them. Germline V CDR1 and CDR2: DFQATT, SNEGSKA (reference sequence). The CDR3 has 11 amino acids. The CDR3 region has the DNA TGCAGTGCGACCCGGGATTATGAGCAGTTCTTC. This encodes CSATRDYEQFF.

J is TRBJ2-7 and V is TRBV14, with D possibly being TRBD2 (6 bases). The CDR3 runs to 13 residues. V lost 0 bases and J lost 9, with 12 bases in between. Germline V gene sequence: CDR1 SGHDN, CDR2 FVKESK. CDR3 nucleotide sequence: TGTGCCAGCAGCCAAGACTCAGTCGGGGGGCAGTACTTC. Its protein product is CASSQDSVGGQYF.

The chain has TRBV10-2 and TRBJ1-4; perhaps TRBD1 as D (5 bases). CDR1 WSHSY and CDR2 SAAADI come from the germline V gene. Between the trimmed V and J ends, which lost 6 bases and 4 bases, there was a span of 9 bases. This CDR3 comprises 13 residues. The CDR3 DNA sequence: TGCGCCAGCAGGGGACCAGGTAATGAAAAACTGTTTTTT. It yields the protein CASRGPGNEKLFF.

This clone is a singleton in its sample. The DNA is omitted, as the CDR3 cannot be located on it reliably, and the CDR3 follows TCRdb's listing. This chain's CDR3 is CASSPQGFGGGSTFF. V and J are TRBV9 and TRBJ1-1. Ends included, the CDR3 has 15 residues. The germline gives CDR1 SGDLS, CDR2 YYNGEE.